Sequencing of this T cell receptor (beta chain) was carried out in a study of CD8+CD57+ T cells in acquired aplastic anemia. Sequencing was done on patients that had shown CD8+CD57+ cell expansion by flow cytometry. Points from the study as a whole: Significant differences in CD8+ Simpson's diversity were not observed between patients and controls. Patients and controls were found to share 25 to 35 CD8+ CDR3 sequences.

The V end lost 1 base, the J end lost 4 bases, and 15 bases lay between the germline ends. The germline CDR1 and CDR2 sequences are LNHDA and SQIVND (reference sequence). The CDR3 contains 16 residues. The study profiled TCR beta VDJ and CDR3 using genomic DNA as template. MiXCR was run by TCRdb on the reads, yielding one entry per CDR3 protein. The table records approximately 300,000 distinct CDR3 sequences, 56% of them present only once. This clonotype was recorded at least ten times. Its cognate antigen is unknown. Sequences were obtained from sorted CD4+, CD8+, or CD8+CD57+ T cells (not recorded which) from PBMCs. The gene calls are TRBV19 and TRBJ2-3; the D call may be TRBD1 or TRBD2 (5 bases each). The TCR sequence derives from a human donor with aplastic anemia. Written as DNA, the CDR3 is TGTGCCAGTAGTATAGGGTGGGGGAAGGGGCCAGATACGCAGTATTTT. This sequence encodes CASSIGWGKGPDTQYF.